This T cell receptor beta chain was recorded in a study of shared clonotypes between healthy human individuals. Only in-frame clones appear in the TCRdb table, and some are missing; sequencing was by immunoSEQ multiplex PCR. The repertoire has around 1.4 million clones, 98% of them found once; the top ten carry 0.36%. This receptor was taken from a man aged 25 to 45 in good health. Sequenced input: naive CD4+ T cells sorted from blood. Stated subset: CD45RA+ positively selected.

The CDR3 DNA sequence: TGTGCCAGCAGCCCGACGCCCGGGAGCTCCTACAATGAGCAGTTCTTC. It is translated as CASSPTPGSSYNEQFF. The V gene is TRBV7-3, the J gene TRBJ2-1; the D gene is possibly TRBD2 (6 bases). The germline CDR1 and CDR2 sequences are SGHTA and FQGTGA. With 5 bases removed from V and 0 bases from J, the gap between germline ends came to 14 bases. The CDR3 consists of 16 residues. Complete variable domain (other parts from reference TRBV7-3 and TRBJ2-1): GAGVSQTPSNKVTEKGKYVELRCDPISGHTALYWYRQSLGQGPEFLIYFQGTGAADDSGLPNDRFFAVRPEGSVSTLKIQRTERGDSAVYLCASSPTPGSSYNEQFFGPGTRLTVL.